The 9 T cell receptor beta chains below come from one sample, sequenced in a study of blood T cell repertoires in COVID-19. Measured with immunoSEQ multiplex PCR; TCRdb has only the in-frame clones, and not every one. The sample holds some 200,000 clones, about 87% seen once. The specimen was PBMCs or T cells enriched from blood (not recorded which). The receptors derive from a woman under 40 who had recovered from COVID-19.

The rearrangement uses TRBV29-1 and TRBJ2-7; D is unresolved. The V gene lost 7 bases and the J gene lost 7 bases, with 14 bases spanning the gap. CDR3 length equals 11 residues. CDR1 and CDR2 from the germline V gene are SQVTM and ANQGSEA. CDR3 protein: CSDNRVPEQYF. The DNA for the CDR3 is TGCAGCGATAATCGGGTTCCGGAGCAGTACTTC.

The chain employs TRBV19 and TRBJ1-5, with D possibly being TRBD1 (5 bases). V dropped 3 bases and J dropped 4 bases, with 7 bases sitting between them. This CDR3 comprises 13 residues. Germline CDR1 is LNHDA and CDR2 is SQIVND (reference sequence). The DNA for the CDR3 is TGTGCCAGTAGTATGAAGGGGAATCAGCCCCAGCATTTT. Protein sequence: CASSMKGNQPQHF.

The CDR3 is CASSPYRLNNNQPQHF. The CDR3 DNA reads TGTGCCAGTAGTCCATACAGGTTAAACAACAATCAGCCCCAGCATTTT. The chain carries TRBV19 and TRBJ1-5, with D possibly being TRBD1 (5 bases). Trimming removed 5 bases at V and 3 bases at J, with 17 bases between. The CDR3 extends over 16 amino acids. Germline CDR1 reads LNHDA; CDR2 reads SQIVND (reference sequence).

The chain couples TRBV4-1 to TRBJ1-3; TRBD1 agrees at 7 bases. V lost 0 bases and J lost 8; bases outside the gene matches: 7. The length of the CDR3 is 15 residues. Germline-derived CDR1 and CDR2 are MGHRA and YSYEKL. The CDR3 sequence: CASSQEPGQFDTIYF. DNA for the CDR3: TGCGCCAGCAGCCAAGAACCGGGACAGTTCGACACCATATATTTT.

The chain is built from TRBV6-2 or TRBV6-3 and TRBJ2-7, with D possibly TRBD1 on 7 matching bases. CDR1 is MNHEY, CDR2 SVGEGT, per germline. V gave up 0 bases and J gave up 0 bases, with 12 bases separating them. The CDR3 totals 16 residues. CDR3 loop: CASSYSFQGGSYEQYF. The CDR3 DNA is TGTGCCAGCAGTTACTCGTTTCAGGGGGGCTCCTACGAGCAGTACTTC.

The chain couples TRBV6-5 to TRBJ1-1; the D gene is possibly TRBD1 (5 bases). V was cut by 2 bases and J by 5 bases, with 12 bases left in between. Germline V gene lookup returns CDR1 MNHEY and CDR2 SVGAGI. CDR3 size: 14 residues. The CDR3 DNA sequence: TGTGCCAGCAGTTACCGCGGGGGTGGGACTGAAGCTTTCTTT. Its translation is CASSYRGGGTEAFF.

DNA of the CDR3: TGTGCCAGCAGCCCGTACCGAGCGGGGGATATAGATACGCAGTATTTT. It translates to CASSPYRAGDIDTQYF. The chain recombines TRBV3-1 (or the pseudogene TRBV3-2) with TRBJ2-3, with 8 bases identical to TRBD2. The ends lost 4 bases at V and 5 bases at J; junction bases unmatched: 11. Germline V lookup: CDR1 LGHDT, CDR2 YNNKEL (reference sequence). The CDR3 consists of 16 residues.

CDR3 protein: CASSATGTANTIYF. CDR3 bases: TGTGCCAGCAGCGCAACCGGGACAGCAAACACCATATATTTT. The chain couples TRBV9 to TRBJ1-3, with TRBD1 matching 7 bases. CDR3 length equals 14 residues. In germline, CDR1 is SGDLS, CDR2 YYNGEE. J lost 6 bases, V lost 3 bases, and 6 bases had no gene match.

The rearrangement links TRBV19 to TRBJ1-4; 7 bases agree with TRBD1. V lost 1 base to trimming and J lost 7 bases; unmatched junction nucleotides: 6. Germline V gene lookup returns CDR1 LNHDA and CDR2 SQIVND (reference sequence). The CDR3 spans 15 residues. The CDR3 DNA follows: TGTGCCAGTAGTATAGCTGGACAGGCCGGTGAAAAACTGTTTTTT. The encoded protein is CASSIAGQAGEKLFF.